These 5 T cell receptor beta chains came from one sample sequenced in a study of OX40 agonist ivuxolimab in advanced cancers. The method was immunoSEQ multiplex PCR; TCRdb's version includes in-frame clones alone and lacks a portion of them. There are approximately 77,000 clones in the sample; nearly 85% occur only once, and 6.5% to 8.5% lies in the top ten. The sequenced sample was CD4+ or CD8+ T cells sorted from blood, obtained in a trial of the OX40 agonist ivuxolimab. The source is an adult with an advanced solid tumor such as melanoma, head and neck, liver or kidney cancer.

The CDR3 nucleotides are TGTGCCAGCAGATCGATCCGGGGAGGAGAGACCCAGTACTTC. Its protein is CASRSIRGGETQYF. The chain carries TRBV11-2 and TRBJ2-5, with D tentatively TRBD2 (6 bases). Trimming took 6 bases from V and 4 from J, leaving 15 bases between them. Germline CDR1 reads SGHAT; CDR2 reads FQNNGV. The CDR3 runs to 14 residues.

The genes are TRBV5-1 and TRBJ1-3; D gene uncertain. The V gene's germline CDR1 is SGHRS and CDR2 YFSETQ. The CDR3 spans 16 residues. V lost 4 bases to trimming and J lost 0 bases, with 14 bases between them. The CDR3 DNA follows: TGCGCCAGCAGCCTGGGAGGCGACGGCTCTGGAAACACCATATATTTT. Encoded protein: CASSLGGDGSGNTIYF. Supplemented by reference TRBV5-1 and TRBJ1-3, the full variable domain reads KAGVTQTPRYLIKTRGQQVTLSCSPISGHRSVSWYQQTPGQGLQFLFEYFSETQRNKGNFPGRFSGRQFSNSRSEMNVSTLELGDSALYLCASSLGGDGSGNTIYFGEGSWLTVV.

This clone was seen a handful of times. The V call is TRBV10-3, the J call TRBJ2-7; perhaps D is TRBD1 or TRBD2 (5 bases each). This CDR3 comprises 11 residues. The germline CDR1 and CDR2 sequences are ENHRY and SYGVKD. The ends were cut back, 11 bases at V and 2 bases at J, with 10 bases in the middle. CDR3 residues: CASGPPYEQYF. CDR3 coding DNA: TGTGCCTCGGGGCCTCCCTACGAGCAGTACTTC.

V usage is TRBV10-3 and J usage is TRBJ2-5, with 12 nucleotides matching TRBD2. CDR1 ENHRY and CDR2 SYGVKD come from the germline V gene. The CDR3 extends over 15 amino acids. J was trimmed by 3 bases and V by 3 bases; bases with no gene match: 2. CDR3 sequence reads: CAISERTSGEETQYF. The CDR3 bases are TGTGCCATCAGTGAAAGGACTAGCGGGGAAGAGACCCAGTACTTC.

The chain is built from TRBV27 and TRBJ2-1; the D gene is possibly TRBD1 (5 bases). The CDR3 totals 14 residues. V lost 3 bases to trimming and J lost 4 bases, with 10 bases between them. Germline values: CDR1 MNHEY, CDR2 SMNVEV (reference sequence). The CDR3 region has the DNA TGTGCCAGCAGTTTTGCAGGGATATACAATGAGCAGTTCTTC. Translating it yields CASSFAGIYNEQFF.